The 7 T cell receptor beta chains listed next were all sequenced from one sample in a study of blood T cells in healthy people across ages. Using a J-beta primer mix together with a sample-barcoded 5' primer, a second PCR was run for roughly 7 to 11 cycles. MiXCR, run by TCRdb on the 5' RACE reads, gives a single entry per CDR3 protein. The profile shows about 400,000 distinct CDR3 sequences, more than 45% of them singletons. Sequenced input: blood. Receptors originate from a man between 60 and 75 years old in good health.

In this sample, this clonotype turned up a few times. The rearrangement links TRBV20-1 to TRBJ2-5, with TRBD1 matching 9 bases. In germline, CDR1 is DFQATT, CDR2 SNEGSKA (reference sequence). V trimming: 3 bases; J trimming: 7 bases; junction bases outside the gene matches: 6. The CDR3 is made up of 13 amino acids. The CDR3 here is CSARGQGQGTQYF. The CDR3 nucleotides read TGCAGTGCTAGGGGGCAGGGACAGGGGACCCAGTACTTC.

The chain employs TRBV3-1 and TRBJ2-7; the match to TRBD2 covers 8 bases. Germline V gives CDR1 LGHDT, CDR2 YNNKEL (reference sequence). The CDR3 is 15 residues long. Trimming removed 4 bases from V and 7 bases from J; junction bases left unmatched: 12. CDR3 loop: CASSPIAGLYNEQYF. The CDR3, as DNA: TGTGCCAGCAGCCCCATAGCGGGGCTCTACAATGAGCAGTACTTC.

This clonotype has only a few counts. The genes are TRBV20-1 and TRBJ2-7; the match to TRBD2 covers 8 bases. CDR1 is DFQATT, CDR2 SNEGSKA, per germline (reference sequence). J lost 0 bases, V lost 6 bases, and 7 bases had no gene match. The CDR3 is made up of 14 amino acids. DNA of the CDR3: TGCAGTGCCGCCCGGGGGGGGGCCTCCTACGAGCAGTACTTC. Its protein is CSAARGGASYEQYF.

This clonotype was picked up one time. The J gene is TRBJ2-3, the V gene TRBV5-1, with a possible D match to TRBD2 (5 bases). Trimming removed 5 bases at V and 0 bases at J, with 10 bases between. CDR1 and CDR2 from the germline V gene are SGHRS and YFSETQ. The CDR3 contains 14 residues. The CDR3 loop reads CASRFGESTDTQYF. CDR3 coding DNA: TGCGCCAGCAGATTCGGGGAAAGCACAGATACGCAGTATTTT. The full variable domain, rest sourced from reference TRBV5-1 and TRBJ2-3, is KAGVTQTPRYLIKTRGQQVTLSCSPISGHRSVSWYQQTPGQGLQFLFEYFSETQRNKGNFPGRFSGRQFSNSRSEMNVSTLELGDSALYLCASRFGESTDTQYFGPGTRLTVL.

V usage is TRBV30 and J usage is TRBJ2-4, with D unresolved. This CDR3 spans 14 amino acids. Deletions cut 2 bases from V and 7 bases from J, with 15 bases between. The germline CDR1 and CDR2 sequences are GTSNPN and SVGIG (reference sequence). As DNA, the CDR3 is TGTGCCTGGAGTTCCTCCCCCGGATTGAACATTCAGTACTTC. It is translated as CAWSSSPGLNIQYF. Supplemented by reference TRBV30 and TRBJ2-4, the full variable domain reads SQTIHQWPATLVQPVGSPLSLECTVEGTSNPNLYWYRQAAGRGLQLLFYSVGIGQISSEVPQNLSASRPQDRQFILSSKKLLLSDSGFYLCAWSSSPGLNIQYFGAGTRLSVL.

This clonotype was counted a few times. The chain combines TRBV18 with TRBJ2-7, with D tentatively TRBD2 (6 bases). In germline, CDR1 is KGHSH, CDR2 LQKENI. The CDR3 is 13 residues long. Between the trimmed V and J ends, which lost 4 bases and 2 bases, there was a span of 9 bases. CDR3 loop: CASSLGLTYEQYF. CDR3 nucleotides: TGTGCCAGCTCACTGGGACTTACCTACGAGCAGTACTTC.

The gene calls are TRBV10-3 and TRBJ2-3, with no clear D. Germline CDR1 ENHRY, CDR2 SYGVKD. V was shortened by 0 bases and J by 0 bases, with 10 bases between the two germline ends. This CDR3 has 16 amino acids. The CDR3 is CAISESPGSSTDTQYF. CDR3 DNA sequence: TGTGCCATCAGTGAGTCTCCGGGTTCGAGCACAGATACGCAGTATTTT.